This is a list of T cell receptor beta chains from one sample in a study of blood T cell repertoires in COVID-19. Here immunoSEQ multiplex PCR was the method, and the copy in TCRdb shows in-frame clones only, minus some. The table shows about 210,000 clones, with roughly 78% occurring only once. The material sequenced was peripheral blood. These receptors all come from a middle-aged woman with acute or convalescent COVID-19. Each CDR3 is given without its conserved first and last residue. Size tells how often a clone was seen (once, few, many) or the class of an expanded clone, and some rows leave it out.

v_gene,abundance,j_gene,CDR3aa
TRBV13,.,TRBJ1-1,ASSWANTEAF
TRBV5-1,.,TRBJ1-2,ASSLDLRDREIYGYT
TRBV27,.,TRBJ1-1,ASRGSGTEAF
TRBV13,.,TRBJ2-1,ASSFYQSERGAYNEQF
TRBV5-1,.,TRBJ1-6,ASSRTTDLNSPLH
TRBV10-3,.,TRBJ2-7,AISGTGGPYEQY
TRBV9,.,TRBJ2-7,ASSSGLVATYEQY
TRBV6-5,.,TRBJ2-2,ASTGPNTGELF
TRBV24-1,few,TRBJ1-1,ATSDFLDRGRVYTEAF
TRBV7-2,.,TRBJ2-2,ASSLLPGTSGSNTGELF
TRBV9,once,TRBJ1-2,ASSADVGAYHGYT
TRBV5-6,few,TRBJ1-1,ASTKLSGSVEEAF
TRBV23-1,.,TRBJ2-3,ASSQSYGLAVSTDTQY
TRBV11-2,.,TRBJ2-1,ASSLNTSPNEQF
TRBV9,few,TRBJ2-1,ASSVDGGYGNEQF
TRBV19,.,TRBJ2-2,ASSPRDRGRTGELF
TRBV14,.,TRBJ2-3,ASSPEGGKYTQY
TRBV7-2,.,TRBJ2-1,ASSSPGIAGVSYNEQF
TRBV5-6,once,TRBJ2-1,ASSSLTPYNEQF
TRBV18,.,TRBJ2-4,ASSLATDKNIQY
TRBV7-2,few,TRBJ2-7,ASSLVTSGRANEQY
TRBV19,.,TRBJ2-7,ASSTSGLLAGPPREQY
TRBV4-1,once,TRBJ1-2,ASSQESGTGDASYGYT
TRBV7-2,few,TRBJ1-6,ASSLSTGANSPLH
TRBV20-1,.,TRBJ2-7,SASGGTGNLYEQY
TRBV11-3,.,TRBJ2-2,ASSLAGGNGELF
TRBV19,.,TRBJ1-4,ASSRPGQPNEKLF
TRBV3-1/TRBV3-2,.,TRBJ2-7,ASSQVSDEQY
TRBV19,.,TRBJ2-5,ATRPGGSGSRETQY
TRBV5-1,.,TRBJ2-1,ASSFLGNRGSSYNEQF
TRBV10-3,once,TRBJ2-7,AISELSPGLAEQY
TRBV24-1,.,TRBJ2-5,ATSDFTLAGGQETQY
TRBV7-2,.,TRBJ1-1,ASSLVTGGNTEAF
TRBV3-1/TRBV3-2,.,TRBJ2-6,ASSHYVSGANVLT
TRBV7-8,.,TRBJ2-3,ASHGRRTDTQY
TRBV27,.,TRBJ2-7,ASSSQPLSGGYPYEQY
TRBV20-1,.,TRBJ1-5,SASLSTGAVGPQH
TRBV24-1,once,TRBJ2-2,ATSDPVAGDTGELF
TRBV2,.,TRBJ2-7,ASSEGDRGLREQY
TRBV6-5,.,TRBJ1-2,ASTARGNYGYT
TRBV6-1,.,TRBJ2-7,ASSEAPLAGNEQY
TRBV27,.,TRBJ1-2,ASSSLTTSNYGYT